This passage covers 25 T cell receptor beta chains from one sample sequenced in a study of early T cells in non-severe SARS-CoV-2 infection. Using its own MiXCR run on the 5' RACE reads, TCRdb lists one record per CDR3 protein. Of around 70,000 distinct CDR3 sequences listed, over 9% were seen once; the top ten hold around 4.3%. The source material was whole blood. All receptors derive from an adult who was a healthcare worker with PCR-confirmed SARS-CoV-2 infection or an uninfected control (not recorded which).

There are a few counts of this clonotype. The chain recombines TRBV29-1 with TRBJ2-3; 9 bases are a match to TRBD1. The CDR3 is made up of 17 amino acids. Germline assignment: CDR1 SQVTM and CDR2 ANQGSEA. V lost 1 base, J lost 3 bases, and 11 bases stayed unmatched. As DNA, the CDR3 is TGCAGCGTTGAAGGCCCTCGACAGGGGGGGGGAACAGATACGCAGTATTTT. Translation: CSVEGPRQGGGTDTQYF.

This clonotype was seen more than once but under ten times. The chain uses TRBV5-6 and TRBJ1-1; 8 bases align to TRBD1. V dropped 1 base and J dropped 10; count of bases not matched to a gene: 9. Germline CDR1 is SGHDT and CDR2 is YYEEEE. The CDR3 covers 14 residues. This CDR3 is CASSLFAPQGAAFF. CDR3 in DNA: TGTGCCAGCAGCTTGTTTGCGCCCCAGGGGGCAGCTTTCTTT.

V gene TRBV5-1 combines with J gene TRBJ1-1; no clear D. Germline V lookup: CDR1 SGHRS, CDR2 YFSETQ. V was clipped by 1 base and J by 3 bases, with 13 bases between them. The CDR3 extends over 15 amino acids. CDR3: CASSLSPTTDTEAFF. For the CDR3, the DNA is TGCGCCAGCAGCTTGTCACCCACGACGGACACTGAAGCTTTCTTT.

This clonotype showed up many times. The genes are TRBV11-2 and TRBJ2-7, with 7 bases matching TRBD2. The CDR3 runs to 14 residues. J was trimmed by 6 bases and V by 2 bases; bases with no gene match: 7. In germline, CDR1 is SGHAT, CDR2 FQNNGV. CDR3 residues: CASSLMRESLEQYF. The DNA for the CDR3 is TGTGCCAGCAGCTTAATGCGGGAGAGCCTCGAGCAGTACTTC.

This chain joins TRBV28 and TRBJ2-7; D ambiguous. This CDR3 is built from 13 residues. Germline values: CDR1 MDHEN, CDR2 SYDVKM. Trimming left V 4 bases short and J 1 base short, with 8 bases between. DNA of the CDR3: TGTGCCAGCAGTTCCGGTGATTCCTACGAGCAGTACTTC. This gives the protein CASSSGDSYEQYF. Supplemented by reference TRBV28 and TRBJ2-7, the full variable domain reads DVKVTQSSRYLVKRTGEKVFLECVQDMDHENMFWYRQDPGLGLRLIYFSYDVKMKEKGDIPEGYSVSREKKERFSLILESASTNQTSMYLCASSSGDSYEQYFGPGTRLTVT.

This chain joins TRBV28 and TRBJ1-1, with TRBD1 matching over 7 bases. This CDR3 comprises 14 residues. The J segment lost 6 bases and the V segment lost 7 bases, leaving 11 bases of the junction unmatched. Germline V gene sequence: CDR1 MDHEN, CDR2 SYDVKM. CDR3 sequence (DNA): TGTGCCAGCAACTTGCCCGGGACAGCCTCTGAAGCTTTCTTT. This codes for CASNLPGTASEAFF.

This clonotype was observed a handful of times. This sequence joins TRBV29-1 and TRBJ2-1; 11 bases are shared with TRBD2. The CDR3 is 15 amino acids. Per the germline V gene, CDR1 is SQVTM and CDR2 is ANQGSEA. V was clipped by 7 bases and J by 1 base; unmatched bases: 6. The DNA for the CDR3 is TGCAGCGCCCAGGGACTAGCGGCTTCCTACAATGAGCAGTTCTTC. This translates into CSAQGLAASYNEQFF.

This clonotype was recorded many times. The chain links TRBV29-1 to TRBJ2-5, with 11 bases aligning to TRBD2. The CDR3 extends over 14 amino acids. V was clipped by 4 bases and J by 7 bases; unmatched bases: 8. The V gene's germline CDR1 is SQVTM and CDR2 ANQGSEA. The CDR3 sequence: CSVVTSGSGGTQYF. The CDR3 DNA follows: TGCAGCGTTGTCACTAGCGGGAGTGGGGGGACCCAGTACTTC. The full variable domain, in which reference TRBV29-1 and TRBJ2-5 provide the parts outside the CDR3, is SAVISQKPSRDICQRGTSLTIQCQVDSQVTMMFWYRQQPGQSLTLIATANQGSEATYESGFVIDKFPISRPNLTFSTLTVSNMSPEDSSIYLCSVVTSGSGGTQYFGPGTRLLVL.

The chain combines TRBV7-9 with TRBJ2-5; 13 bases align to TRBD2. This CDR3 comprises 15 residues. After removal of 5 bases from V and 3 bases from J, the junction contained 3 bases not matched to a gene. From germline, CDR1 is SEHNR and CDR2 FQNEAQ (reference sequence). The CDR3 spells CASSPGTSGEETQYF. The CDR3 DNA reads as TGTGCCAGCAGCCCCGGGACTAGCGGGGAAGAGACCCAGTACTTC.

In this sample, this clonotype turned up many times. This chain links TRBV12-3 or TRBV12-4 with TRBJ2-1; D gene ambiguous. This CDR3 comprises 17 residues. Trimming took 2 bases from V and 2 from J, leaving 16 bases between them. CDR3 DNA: TGTGCCAGCAGTTTAACTCCGGGCCTTTTTACCTACAATGAGCAGTTCTTC. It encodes CASSLTPGLFTYNEQFF.

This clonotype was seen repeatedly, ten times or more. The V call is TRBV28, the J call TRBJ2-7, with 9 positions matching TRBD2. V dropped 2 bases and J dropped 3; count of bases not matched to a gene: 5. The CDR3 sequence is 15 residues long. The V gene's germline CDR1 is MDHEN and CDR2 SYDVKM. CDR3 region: CASSLAGGGDYEQYF. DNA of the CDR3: TGTGCCAGCAGTTTAGCGGGAGGGGGAGACTACGAGCAGTACTTC.

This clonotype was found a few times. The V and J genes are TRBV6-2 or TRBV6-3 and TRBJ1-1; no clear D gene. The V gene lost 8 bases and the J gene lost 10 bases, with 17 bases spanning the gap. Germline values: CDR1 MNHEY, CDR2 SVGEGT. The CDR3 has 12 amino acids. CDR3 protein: CASRPEGGGAFF. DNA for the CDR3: TGTGCCAGCCGCCCCGAAGGCGGTGGAGCTTTCTTT.

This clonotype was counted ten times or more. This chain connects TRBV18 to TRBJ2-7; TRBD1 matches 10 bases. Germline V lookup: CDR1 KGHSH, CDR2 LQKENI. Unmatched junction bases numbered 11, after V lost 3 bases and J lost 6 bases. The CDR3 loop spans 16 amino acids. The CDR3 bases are TGTGCCAGCTCACCCCGGGACAGGGGATTACGGGGCGAGCAGTACTTC. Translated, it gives CASSPRDRGLRGEQYF.

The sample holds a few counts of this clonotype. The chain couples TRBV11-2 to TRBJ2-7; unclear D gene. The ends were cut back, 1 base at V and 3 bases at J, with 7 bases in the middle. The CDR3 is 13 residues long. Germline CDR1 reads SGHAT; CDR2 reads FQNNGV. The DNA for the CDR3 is TGTGCCAGCAGCTTAGGTCTTGACTACGAGCAGTACTTC. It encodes CASSLGLDYEQYF.

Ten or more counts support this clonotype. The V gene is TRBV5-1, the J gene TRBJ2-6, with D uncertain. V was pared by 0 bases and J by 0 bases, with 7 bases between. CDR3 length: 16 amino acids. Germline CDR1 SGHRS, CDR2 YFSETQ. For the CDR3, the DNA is TGCGCCAGCAGCTTGGCAGCCAGCTCTGGGGCCAACGTCCTGACTTTC. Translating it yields CASSLAASSGANVLTF.

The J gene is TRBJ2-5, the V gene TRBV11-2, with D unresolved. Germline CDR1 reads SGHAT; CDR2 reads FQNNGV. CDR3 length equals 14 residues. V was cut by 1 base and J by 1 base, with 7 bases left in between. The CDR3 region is CASSLVTIQETQYF. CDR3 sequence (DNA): TGTGCCAGCAGCTTAGTAACCATCCAAGAGACCCAGTACTTC.

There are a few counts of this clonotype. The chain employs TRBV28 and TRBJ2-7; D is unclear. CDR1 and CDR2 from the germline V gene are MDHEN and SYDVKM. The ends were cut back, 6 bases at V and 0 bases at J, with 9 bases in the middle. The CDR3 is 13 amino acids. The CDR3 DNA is TGTGCCAGCAGCAATACCCCCTCCTACGAGCAGTACTTC. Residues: CASSNTPSYEQYF.

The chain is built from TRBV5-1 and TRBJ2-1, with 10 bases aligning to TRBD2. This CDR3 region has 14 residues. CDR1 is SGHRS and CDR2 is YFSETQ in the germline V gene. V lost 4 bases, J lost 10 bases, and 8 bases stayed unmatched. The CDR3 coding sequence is TGCGCCAGCAGCCCTACCCTAGCGGGAGAAGAGCAGTTCTTC. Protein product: CASSPTLAGEEQFF. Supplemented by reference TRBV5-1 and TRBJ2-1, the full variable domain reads KAGVTQTPRYLIKTRGQQVTLSCSPISGHRSVSWYQQTPGQGLQFLFEYFSETQRNKGNFPGRFSGRQFSNSRSEMNVSTLELGDSALYLCASSPTLAGEEQFFGPGTRLTVL.

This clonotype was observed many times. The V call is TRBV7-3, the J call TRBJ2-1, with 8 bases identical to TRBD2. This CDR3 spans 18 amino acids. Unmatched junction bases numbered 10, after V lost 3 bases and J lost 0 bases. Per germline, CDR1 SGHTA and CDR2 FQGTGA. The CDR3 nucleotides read TGTGCCAGCAGCTTGGTTGCGGGAGGACCCAGCTCCTACAATGAGCAGTTCTTC. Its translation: CASSLVAGGPSSYNEQFF. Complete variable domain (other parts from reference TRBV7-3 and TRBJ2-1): GAGVSQTPSNKVTEKGKYVELRCDPISGHTALYWYRQSLGQGPEFLIYFQGTGAADDSGLPNDRFFAVRPEGSVSTLKIQRTERGDSAVYLCASSLVAGGPSSYNEQFFGPGTRLTVL.

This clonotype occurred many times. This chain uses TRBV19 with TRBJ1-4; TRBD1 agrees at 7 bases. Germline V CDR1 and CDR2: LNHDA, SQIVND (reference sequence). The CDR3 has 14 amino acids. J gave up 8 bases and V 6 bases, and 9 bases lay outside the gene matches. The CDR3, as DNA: TGTGCCAGTAGGAGGGGGACAGATAAGGAAAAACTGTTTTTT. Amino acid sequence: CASRRGTDKEKLFF. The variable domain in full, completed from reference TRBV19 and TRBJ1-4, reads DGGITQSPKYLFRKEGQNVTLSCEQNLNHDAMYWYRQDPGQGLRLIYYSQIVNDFQKGDIAEGYSVSREKKESFPLTVTSAQKNPTAFYLCASRRGTDKEKLFFGSGTQLSVL.

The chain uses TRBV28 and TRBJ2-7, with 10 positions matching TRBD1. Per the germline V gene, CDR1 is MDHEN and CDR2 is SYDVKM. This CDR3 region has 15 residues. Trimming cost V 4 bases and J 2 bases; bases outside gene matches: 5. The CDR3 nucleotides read TGTGCCAGCAGTTCTTTAGGGACAGGGGCCTACGAGCAGTACTTC. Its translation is CASSSLGTGAYEQYF.

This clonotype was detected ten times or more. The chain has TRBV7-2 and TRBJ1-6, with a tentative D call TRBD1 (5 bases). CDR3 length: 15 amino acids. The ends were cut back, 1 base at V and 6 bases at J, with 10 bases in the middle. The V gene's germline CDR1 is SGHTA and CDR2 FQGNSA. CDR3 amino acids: CASSLGDQGNSPLHF. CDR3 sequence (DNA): TGTGCCAGCAGCTTAGGGGACCAGGGTAATTCACCCCTCCACTTT.

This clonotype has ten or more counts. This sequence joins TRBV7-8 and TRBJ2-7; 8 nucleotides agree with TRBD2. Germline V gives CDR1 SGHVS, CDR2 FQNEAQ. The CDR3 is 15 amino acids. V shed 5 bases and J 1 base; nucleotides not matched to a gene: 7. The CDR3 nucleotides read TGTGCCAGCAGCCCTCGGGAGGGCCCATCCTACGAGCAGTACTTC. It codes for CASSPREGPSYEQYF.

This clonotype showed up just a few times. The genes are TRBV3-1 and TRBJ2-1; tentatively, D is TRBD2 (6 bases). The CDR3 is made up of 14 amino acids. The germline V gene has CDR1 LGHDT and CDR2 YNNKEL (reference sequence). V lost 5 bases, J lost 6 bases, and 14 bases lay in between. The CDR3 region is CASSSGLPGNEQFF. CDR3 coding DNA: TGTGCCAGCAGCTCGGGACTCCCAGGCAATGAGCAGTTCTTC.

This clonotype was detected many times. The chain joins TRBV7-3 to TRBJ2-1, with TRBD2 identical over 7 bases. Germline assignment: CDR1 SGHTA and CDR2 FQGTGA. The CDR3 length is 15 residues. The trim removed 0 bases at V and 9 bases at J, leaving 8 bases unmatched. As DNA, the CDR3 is TGTGCCAGCAGCTTAACGTCCGACGGGGAGGGTGAGCAGTTCTTC. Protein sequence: CASSLTSDGEGEQFF.